The rows below give T cell receptor beta chains drawn from one sample of a study of shared clonotypes between healthy human individuals. Profiled with immunoSEQ multiplex PCR; TCRdb holds only in-frame clones, not every one. Of about 800,000 clones listed, roughly 96% are singletons. Sequencing used naive CD8+ T cells sorted from blood. The receptors shown here come from a man aged 30 to 45 in good health. Both conserved end residues are part of each CDR3. The D gene is left open where the match is weak. The size of a clone is reported for some rows only, either as once, few or many, or as a class for expanded clones.

>TRBJ2-1|NA|NA|TRBV6-5
CASSYSLTSLHEQFF
TGTGCCAGCAGTTACTCGTTAACTAGCCTACATGAGCAGTTCTTC
>TRBJ2-7|NA|NA|TRBV7-8
CASSLDPGTVEQYF
TGTGCCAGCAGCTTAGACCCCGGGACTGTGGAGCAGTACTTC
>TRBJ2-3|TRBD2|NA|TRBV9
CASSVGLAGLSFKDTQYF
TGTGCCAGCAGCGTGGGACTAGCGGGATTGTCTTTTAAAGATACGCAGTATTTT
>TRBJ1-1|NA|NA|TRBV29-1
CSVDDSNTEAFF
TGCAGCGTTGATGACAGTAACACTGAAGCTTTCTTT
>TRBJ2-3|TRBD1|NA|TRBV9
CASSGRDRGQDTQYF
TGTGCCAGCAGCGGCCGGGACAGGGGGCAGGATACGCAGTATTTT
>TRBJ2-7|NA|NA|TRBV5-5
CASSLVVYPYEQYF
TGTGCCAGCAGCTTGGTGGTCTATCCCTACGAGCAGTACTTC
>TRBJ1-2|NA|NA|TRBV7-9
CASSLDGGSGYGYTF
TGTGCCAGCAGCTTAGACGGGGGATCGGGCTATGGCTACACCTTC
>TRBJ1-1|NA|NA|TRBV29-1
CSAPGGVNTEAFF
TGCAGCGCCCCCGGTGGGGTGAACACTGAAGCTTTCTTT
>TRBJ2-7|TRBD1|NA|TRBV10-3
CATSGTGLFEQYF
TGTGCCACCAGCGGGACAGGGTTGTTTGAGCAGTACTTC
>TRBJ2-2|NA|NA|TRBV6-5
CASSSTGYGPGELFF
TGTGCCAGCAGTTCCACAGGGTACGGTCCCGGGGAGCTGTTTTTT
>TRBJ2-7|TRBD1|NA|TRBV28
CASRITGGSVYEQYF
TGTGCCAGCAGAATAACAGGGGGGAGCGTCTACGAGCAGTACTTC
>TRBJ2-5|TRBD2|once|TRBV25-1
CASSEYTSGDQETQYF
TGTGCCAGCAGTGAATACACTAGCGGGGACCAAGAGACCCAGTACTTC
>TRBJ2-7|TRBD2|NA|TRBV7-9
CASSSPTSGSYEQYF
TGTGCCAGCAGCTCTCCGACTAGCGGGAGCTACGAGCAGTACTTC
>TRBJ2-1|NA|NA|TRBV7-6
CASSLAAGANNEQFF
TGTGCCAGCAGCTTGGCTGCTGGGGCAAACAATGAGCAGTTCTTC
>TRBJ2-1|TRBD2|NA|TRBV14
CASSQGVRSGASSYNEQFF
TGTGCCAGCAGCCAAGGAGTTCGGAGCGGGGCAAGCTCCTACAATGAGCAGTTCTTC
>TRBJ2-7|NA|NA|TRBV6-5
CASSYGQHYEQYF
TGTGCCAGCAGTTACGGTCAACACTACGAGCAGTACTTC
>TRBJ2-5|NA|NA|TRBV18
CASSPEGTFPQETQYF
TGTGCCAGCTCACCAGAGGGCACGTTCCCCCAAGAGACCCAGTACTTC
>TRBJ2-7|NA|NA|TRBV18
CASSPETERSYEQYF
TGTGCCAGCTCACCGGAGACGGAGCGGAGCTACGAGCAGTACTTC
>TRBJ1-5|NA|NA|TRBV6-6
CASSRRGENQPQHF
TGTGCCAGCAGTAGGAGGGGGGAAAATCAGCCCCAGCATTTT
>TRBJ2-1|TRBD2|NA|TRBV27
CASSLYSGRDSNEQFF
TGTGCCAGCAGTTTATATAGCGGGAGAGATAGTAATGAGCAGTTCTTC
>TRBJ2-2|TRBD2|NA|TRBV28
CASSQTGTIYTGELFF
TGTGCCAGCAGCCAAACCGGGACTATCTACACCGGGGAGCTGTTTTTT
>TRBJ2-3|NA|NA|TRBV7-9
CASSQTDSLPQYTQYF
TGTGCCAGCAGCCAGACGGACAGTTTGCCCCAATATACGCAGTATTTT
>TRBJ2-3|NA|NA|TRBV7-9
CASSPGGRTDTQYF
TGTGCCAGCAGCCCCGGGGGTCGCACAGATACGCAGTATTTT
>TRBJ2-7|TRBD1|NA|TRBV28
CASSLIGQGLHEQYF
TGTGCCAGCAGTTTAATAGGACAGGGCCTCCACGAGCAGTACTTC
>TRBJ1-2|TRBD1|NA|TRBV11-2
CASRGQGYYGYTF
TGTGCCAGCAGGGGACAGGGTTATTATGGCTACACCTTC
>TRBJ1-1|TRBD1|NA|TRBV19
CASRDRLNTEAFF
TGTGCCAGTAGGGACAGGTTGAACACTGAAGCTTTCTTT
>TRBJ2-3|NA|once|TRBV7-9
CASTQAVDTQYF
TGTGCCAGCACCCAGGCGGTAGATACGCAGTATTTT